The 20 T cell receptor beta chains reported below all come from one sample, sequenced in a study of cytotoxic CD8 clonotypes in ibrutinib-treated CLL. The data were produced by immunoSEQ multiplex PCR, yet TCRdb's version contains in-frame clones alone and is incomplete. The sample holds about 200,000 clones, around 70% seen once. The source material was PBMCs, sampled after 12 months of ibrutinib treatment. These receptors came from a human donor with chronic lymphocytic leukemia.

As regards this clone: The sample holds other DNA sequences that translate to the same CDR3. The CDR3 spells CASSPQTDTQYF. CDR3 DNA: TGTGCCAGCTCACCACAAACAGATACGCAGTATTTT. The rearrangement joins TRBV18 to TRBJ2-3, with D hard to call. The CDR3 is made up of 12 amino acids. Germline values: CDR1 KGHSH, CDR2 LQKENI. V shed 1 base and J shed 3 bases, with 2 bases lying between them.

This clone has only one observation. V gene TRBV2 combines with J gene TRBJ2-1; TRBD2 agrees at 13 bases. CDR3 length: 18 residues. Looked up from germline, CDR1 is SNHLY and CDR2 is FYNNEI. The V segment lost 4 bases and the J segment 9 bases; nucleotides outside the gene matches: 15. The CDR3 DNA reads TGTGCCAGCAGTGGGGGGACTAGCGGGACAAGTAGAATAGGTGAGCAGTTCTTC. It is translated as CASSGGTSGTSRIGEQFF.

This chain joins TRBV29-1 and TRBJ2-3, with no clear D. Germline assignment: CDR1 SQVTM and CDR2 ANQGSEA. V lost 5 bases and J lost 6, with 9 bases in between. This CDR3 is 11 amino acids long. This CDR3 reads CSVLRTDTQYF. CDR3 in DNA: TGCAGCGTTCTTCGGACGGATACGCAGTATTTT.

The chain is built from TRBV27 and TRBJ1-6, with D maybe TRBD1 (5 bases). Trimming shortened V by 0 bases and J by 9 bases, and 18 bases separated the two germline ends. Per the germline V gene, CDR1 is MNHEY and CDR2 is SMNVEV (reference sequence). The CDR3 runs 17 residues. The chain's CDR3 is CASSLSSPGTTSSPLHF. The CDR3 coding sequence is TGTGCCAGCAGTTTATCGTCCCCAGGGACGACGTCTTCACCCCTCCACTTT.

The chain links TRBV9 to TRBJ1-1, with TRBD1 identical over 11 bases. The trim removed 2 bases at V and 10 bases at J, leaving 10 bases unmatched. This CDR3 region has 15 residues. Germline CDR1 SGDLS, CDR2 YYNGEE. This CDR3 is CASSVTGQGGSGAFF. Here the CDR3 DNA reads TGTGCCAGCAGCGTGACGGGACAGGGGGGATCGGGAGCTTTCTTT. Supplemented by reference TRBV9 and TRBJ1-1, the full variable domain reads DSGVTQTPKHLITATGQRVTLRCSPRSGDLSVYWYQQSLDQGLQFLIQYYNGEERAKGNILERFSAQQFPDLHSELNLSSLELGDSALYFCASSVTGQGGSGAFFGQGTRLTVV.

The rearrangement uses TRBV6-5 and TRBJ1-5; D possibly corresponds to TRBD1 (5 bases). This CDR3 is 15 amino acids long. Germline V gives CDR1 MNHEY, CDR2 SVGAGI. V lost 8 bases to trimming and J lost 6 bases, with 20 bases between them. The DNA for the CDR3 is TGTGCCAGCGGGGTGGGGCAGGTCGGTCGTCAGCCCCAGCATTTT. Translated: CASGVGQVGRQPQHF.

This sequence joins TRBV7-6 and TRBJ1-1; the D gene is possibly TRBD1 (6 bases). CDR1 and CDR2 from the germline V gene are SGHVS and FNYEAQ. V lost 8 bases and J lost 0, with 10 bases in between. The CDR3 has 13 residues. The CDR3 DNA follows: TGTGCCAGCTGCAAGGGGGTGAACACTGAAGCTTTCTTT. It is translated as CASCKGVNTEAFF.

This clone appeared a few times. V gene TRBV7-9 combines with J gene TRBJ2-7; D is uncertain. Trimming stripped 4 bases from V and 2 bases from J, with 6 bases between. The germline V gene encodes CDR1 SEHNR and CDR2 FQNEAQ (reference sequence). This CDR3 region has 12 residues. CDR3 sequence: CASSYIPYEQYF. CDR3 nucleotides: TGTGCCAGCAGCTATATTCCCTACGAGCAGTACTTC.

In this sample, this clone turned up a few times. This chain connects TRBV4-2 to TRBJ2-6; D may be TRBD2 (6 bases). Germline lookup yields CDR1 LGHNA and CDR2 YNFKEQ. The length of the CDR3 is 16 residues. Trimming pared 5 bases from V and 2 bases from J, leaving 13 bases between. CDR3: CASSERAGPGANVLTF. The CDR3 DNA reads TGTGCCAGCAGCGAAAGGGCGGGGCCTGGGGCCAACGTCCTGACTTTC.

In DNA form, the CDR3 reads TGTGCCAGCAGACTACACAGGGACAGAAACACCATATATTTT. Translating it yields CASRLHRDRNTIYF. The chain has TRBV6-5 and TRBJ1-3; D possibly corresponds to TRBD1 (6 bases). The CDR3 covers 14 residues. Germline CDR1 and CDR2: MNHEY and SVGAGI. The V gene lost 6 bases and the J gene lost 5 bases, with 14 bases spanning the gap.

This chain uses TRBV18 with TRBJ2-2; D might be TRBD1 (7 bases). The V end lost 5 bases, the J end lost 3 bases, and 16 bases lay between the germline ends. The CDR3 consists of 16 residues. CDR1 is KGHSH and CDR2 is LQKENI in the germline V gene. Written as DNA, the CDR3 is TGTGCCAGCTCATCCTACAGGGGACTGGACACCGGGGAGCTGTTTTTT. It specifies CASSSYRGLDTGELFF.

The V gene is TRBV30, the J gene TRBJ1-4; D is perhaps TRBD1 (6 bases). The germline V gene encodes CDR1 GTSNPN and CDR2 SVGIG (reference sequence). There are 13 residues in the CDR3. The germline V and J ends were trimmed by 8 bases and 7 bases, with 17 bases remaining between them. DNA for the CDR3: TGTGCCGGACGACAGGTAGCTAGTGAAAAACTGTTTTTT. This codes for CAGRQVASEKLFF.

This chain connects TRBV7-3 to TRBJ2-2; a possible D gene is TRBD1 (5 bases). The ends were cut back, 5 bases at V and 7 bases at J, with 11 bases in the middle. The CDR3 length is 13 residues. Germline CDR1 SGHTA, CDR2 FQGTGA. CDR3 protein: CASSAQGFGELFF. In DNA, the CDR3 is TGTGCCAGCAGCGCGCAGGGCTTCGGGGAGCTGTTTTTT.

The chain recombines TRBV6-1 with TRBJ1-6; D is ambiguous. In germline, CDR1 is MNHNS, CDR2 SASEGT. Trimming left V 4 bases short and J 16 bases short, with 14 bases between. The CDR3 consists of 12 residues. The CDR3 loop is CASSVRGSTLHF. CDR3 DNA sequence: TGTGCCAGCAGTGTTAGAGGATCAACACTCCACTTT.

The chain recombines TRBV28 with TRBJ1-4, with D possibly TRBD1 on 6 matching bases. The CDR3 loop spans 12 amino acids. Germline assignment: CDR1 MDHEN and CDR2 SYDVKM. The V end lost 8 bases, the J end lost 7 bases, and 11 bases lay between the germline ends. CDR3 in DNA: TGTGCCAGCGCTGGGGGGGCTGAAAAACTGTTTTTT. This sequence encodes CASAGGAEKLFF. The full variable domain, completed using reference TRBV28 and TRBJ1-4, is DVKVTQSSRYLVKRTGEKVFLECVQDMDHENMFWYRQDPGLGLRLIYFSYDVKMKEKGDIPEGYSVSREKKERFSLILESASTNQTSMYLCASAGGAEKLFFGSGTQLSVL.

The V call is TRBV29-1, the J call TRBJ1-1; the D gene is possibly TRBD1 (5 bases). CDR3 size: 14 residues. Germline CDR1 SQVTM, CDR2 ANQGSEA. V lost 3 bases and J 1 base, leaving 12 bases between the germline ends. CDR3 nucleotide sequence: TGCAGCGTTGAGTTGATGCAGGGGAACACTGAAGCTTTCTTT. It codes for CSVELMQGNTEAFF.

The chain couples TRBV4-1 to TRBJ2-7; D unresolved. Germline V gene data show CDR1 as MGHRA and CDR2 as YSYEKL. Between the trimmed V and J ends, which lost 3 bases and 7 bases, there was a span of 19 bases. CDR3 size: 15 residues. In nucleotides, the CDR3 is TGCGCCAGCAGCCAGAGAGGAGCATCCGCCTGGGAGCAGTACTTC. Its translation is CASSQRGASAWEQYF.

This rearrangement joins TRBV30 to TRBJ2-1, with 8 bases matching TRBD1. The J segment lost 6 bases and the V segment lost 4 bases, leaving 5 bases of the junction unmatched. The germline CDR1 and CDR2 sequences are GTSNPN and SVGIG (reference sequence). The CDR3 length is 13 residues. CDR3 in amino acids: CAWKFRGLNEQFF. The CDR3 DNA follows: TGTGCCTGGAAATTCAGGGGGCTCAATGAGCAGTTCTTC.

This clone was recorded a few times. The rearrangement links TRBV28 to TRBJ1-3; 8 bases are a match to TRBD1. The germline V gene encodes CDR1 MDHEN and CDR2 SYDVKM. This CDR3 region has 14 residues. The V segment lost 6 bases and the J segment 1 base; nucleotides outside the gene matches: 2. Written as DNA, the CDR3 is TGTGCCAGCAGATGGACAGGGTCTGGAAACACCATATATTTT. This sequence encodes CASRWTGSGNTIYF.

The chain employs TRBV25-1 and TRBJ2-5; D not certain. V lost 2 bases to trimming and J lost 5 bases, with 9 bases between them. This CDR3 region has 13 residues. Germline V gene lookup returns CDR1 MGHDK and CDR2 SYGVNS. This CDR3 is CASSELHLETQYF. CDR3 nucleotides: TGTGCCAGCAGTGAACTCCATCTCGAGACCCAGTACTTC.